Reported below is one T cell receptor (beta chain). Its antigen remains unidentified. All trial patients relapsed after autologous stem cell transplantation. The authors purified CD4+ T cells from thawed PBMCs by magnetic negative selection. Best response was recorded as complete response, partial response or progressive disease. Repertoires were generated with immunoSEQ multiplex PCR, while TCRdb's copy carries only in-frame clones and drops some. Found here are more than 4,000 clones, roughly 79% of them singletons; the top ten hold under 7%. V was shortened by 1 base and J by 0 bases, with 3 bases between the two germline ends. This CDR3 contains 13 residues. Germline CDR1 is SEHNR and CDR2 is FQNEAQ (reference sequence). The data stem from a study of PD-1 blockade in classical Hodgkin lymphoma. Findings and limits, study-wide: The baseline diversity of complete responders showed similarity to that of newly diagnosed patients. Nothing has yet pinned down what causes the repertoire differences, possibly disease activity or prior therapy. By C4D1, diversity of CD4+ TCRs had risen significantly, whereas that of CD8+ TCRs had not.

The starting material was CD4+ T cells from blood, obtained at baseline. This rearrangement joins TRBV7-9 to TRBJ2-5; D not certain. This TCR derives from a human donor with classical Hodgkin lymphoma. CDR3 nucleotide sequence: TGTGCCAGCAGCTTAGGGGACCAAGAGACCCAGTACTTC. Its protein is CASSLGDQETQYF.